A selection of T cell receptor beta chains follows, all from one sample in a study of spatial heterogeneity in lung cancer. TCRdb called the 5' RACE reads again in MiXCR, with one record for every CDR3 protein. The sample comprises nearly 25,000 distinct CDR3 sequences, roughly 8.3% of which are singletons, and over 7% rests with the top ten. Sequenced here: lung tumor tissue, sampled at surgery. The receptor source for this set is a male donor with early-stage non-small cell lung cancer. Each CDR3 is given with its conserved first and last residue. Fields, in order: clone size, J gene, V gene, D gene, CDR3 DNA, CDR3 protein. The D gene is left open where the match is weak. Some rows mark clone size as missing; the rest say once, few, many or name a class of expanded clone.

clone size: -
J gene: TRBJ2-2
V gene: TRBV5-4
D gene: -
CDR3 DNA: TGTGCCAGCAGCTTGGCAGGGGCTTTCACCGGGGAGCTGTTTTTT
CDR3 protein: CASSLAGAFTGELFF

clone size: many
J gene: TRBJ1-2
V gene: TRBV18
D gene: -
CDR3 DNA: TGTGCCAGCTCACCCACAGAGGCTAACTATGGCTACACCTTC
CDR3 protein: CASSPTEANYGYTF

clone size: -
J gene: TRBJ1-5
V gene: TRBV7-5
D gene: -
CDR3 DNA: -
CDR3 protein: CISVPEAYNSRRSQHF

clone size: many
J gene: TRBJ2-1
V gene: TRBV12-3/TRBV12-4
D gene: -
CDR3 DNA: TGTGCCAGCAGTACCCAGGGTAATGAGCAGTTCTTC
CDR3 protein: CASSTQGNEQFF

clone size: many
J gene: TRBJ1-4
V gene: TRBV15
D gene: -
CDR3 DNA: TGTGCCACCAGCAGAGTTGGGGCGGCGGAAAAACTGTTTTTT
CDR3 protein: CATSRVGAAEKLFF

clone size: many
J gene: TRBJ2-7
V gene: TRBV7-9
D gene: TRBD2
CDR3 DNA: TGTGCCAGCAGCTTCCCGACTAGCGGGAGCGGAGGGGCCTCCTACGAGCAGTACTTC
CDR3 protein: CASSFPTSGSGGASYEQYF

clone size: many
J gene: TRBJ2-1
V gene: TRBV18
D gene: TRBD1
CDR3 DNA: TGTGCCAGCTCACCGGGGACAGGGGTAAGCAATGAGCAGTTCTTC
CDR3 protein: CASSPGTGVSNEQFF

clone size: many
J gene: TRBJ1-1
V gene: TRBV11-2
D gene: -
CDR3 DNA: TGTGCCAGCGGCTCCAGAGGCGGGCTGAACACTGAAGCTTTCTTT
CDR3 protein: CASGSRGGLNTEAFF

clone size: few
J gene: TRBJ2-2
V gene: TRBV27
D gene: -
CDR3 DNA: TGTGCCAGCAGTTCCAGATACAGCTCCGGGGAGCTGTTTTTT
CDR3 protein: CASSSRYSSGELFF

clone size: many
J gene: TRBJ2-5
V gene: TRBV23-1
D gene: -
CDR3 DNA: TGCGCCAGCAGTCAATGGCTGGGGGGCCAAGAGACCCAGTACTTC
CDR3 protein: CASSQWLGGQETQYF

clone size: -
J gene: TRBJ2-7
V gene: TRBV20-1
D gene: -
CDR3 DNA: TGCAGTGCTATCACAAGTGGGAGATGGGACGAGCAGTACTTC
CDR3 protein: CSAITSGRWDEQYF

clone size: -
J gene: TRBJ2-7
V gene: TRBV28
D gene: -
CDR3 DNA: TGTGCCAGCTTTTCGAGGGGGGAGCCCTCCTACGAGCAGTACTTC
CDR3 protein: CASFSRGEPSYEQYF

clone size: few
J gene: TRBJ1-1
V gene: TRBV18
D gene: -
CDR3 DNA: TGTGCCAGCTCACCACGGGCCACCGCCCCTGAAGCTTTCTTT
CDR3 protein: CASSPRATAPEAFF

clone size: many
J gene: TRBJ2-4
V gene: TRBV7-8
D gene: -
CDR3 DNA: TGTGCCAGCAGCTTAGATTTGGGGACCAAAAACATTCAGTACTTC
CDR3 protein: CASSLDLGTKNIQYF

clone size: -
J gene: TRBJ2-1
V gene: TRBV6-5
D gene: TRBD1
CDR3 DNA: TGTGCCAGCAGTTACGGGGCAGGGGGTATTGGTGAGCAGTTCTTC
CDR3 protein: CASSYGAGGIGEQFF

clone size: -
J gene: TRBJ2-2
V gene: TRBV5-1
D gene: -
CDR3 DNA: TGCGCCAGCAGCGCGGGGGCCATGGTCACCGGGGAGCTGTTTTTT
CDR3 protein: CASSAGAMVTGELFF

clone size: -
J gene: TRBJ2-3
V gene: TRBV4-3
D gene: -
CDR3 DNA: TGCGCCAGCAGCCAAGATTGGGGACGTAGCACAGATACGCAGTATTTT
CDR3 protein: CASSQDWGRSTDTQYF

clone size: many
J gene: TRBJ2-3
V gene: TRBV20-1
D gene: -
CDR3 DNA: TGCAGTGTCCCCATCCCAGATACGCAGTATTTT
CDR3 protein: CSVPIPDTQYF

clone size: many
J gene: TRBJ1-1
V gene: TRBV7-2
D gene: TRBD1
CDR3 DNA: TGTGCCAGCAGCTTAGGACAGGGGGCACAGGAAGCTTTCTTT
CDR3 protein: CASSLGQGAQEAFF

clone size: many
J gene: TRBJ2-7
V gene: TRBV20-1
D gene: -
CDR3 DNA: TGCAGTGCTAGAATAAGGGACCACGAGCAGTACTTC
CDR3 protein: CSARIRDHEQYF

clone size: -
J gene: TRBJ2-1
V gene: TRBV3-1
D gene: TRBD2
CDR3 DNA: TGTGCCAGCAGCCTCGGGGGGGCACGTGAGCAGTTCTTC
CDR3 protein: CASSLGGAREQFF

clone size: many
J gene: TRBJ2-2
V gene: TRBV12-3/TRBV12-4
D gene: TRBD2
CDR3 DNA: TGTGCCAGCAGCTCCGGACTAGCGGACACCGGGGAGCTGTTTTTT
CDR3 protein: CASSSGLADTGELFF

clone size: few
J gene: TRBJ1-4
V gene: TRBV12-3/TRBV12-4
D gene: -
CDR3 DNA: TGTGCCAGCAGTTTAGGACGGGCGGACGAATGGGAAAAACTGTTTTTT
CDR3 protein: CASSLGRADEWEKLFF